The 11 T cell receptor beta chains below all came from one sample that was sequenced in a study of blood T cell repertoires in COVID-19. Clones were sequenced by immunoSEQ multiplex PCR, and TCRdb holds only the in-frame ones, with some missing. The sample has around 190,000 clones; roughly 76% are singletons. The sequenced sample was peripheral blood. The receptor set was obtained from a woman aged 40 to 49 with COVID-19, enrolled during active disease.

V gene TRBV28 combines with J gene TRBJ1-4, with TRBD1 matching over 9 bases. Per germline, CDR1 MDHEN and CDR2 SYDVKM. The ends lost 7 bases at V and 8 bases at J; junction bases unmatched: 11. The CDR3 is 15 residues long. The CDR3 region is CASNLPGTGLEKLFF. The CDR3 DNA is TGTGCCAGCAATCTCCCGGGGACAGGGCTCGAAAAACTGTTTTTT.

The V gene is TRBV7-9, the J gene TRBJ2-5, with D maybe TRBD2 (5 bases). Germline values: CDR1 SEHNR, CDR2 FQNEAQ (reference sequence). Trimming took 4 bases from V and 5 from J, leaving 14 bases between them. The length of the CDR3 is 14 residues. In DNA, the CDR3 is TGTGCCAGCAGCTCTGGATTAGCGTGGGAGACCCAGTACTTC. Its translation is CASSSGLAWETQYF.

The chain is built from TRBV2 and TRBJ2-7; 10 bases agree with TRBD1. J was trimmed by 1 base and V by 5 bases; bases with no gene match: 11. Germline CDR1 and CDR2: SNHLY and FYNNEI. The CDR3 runs to 17 residues. This CDR3 reads CASSPGQGIRLSYEQYV. The CDR3 DNA reads TGTGCCAGCAGTCCGGGACAGGGGATTAGGCTTTCCTACGAGCAGTACGTC.

The rearrangement joins TRBV28 to TRBJ2-1; 8 positions agree with TRBD2. Germline V gene sequence: CDR1 MDHEN, CDR2 SYDVKM. The V segment lost 8 bases and the J segment 10 bases; nucleotides outside the gene matches: 16. The CDR3 is made up of 15 amino acids. For the CDR3, the DNA is TGTGCCAGCGATTCGACGGGAGGGCCTCGTCCCGAGCAGTTCTTC. Encoded protein: CASDSTGGPRPEQFF.

The chain employs TRBV28 and TRBJ2-5, with a possible D match to TRBD2 (5 bases). Trimming took off 6 bases at V and 5 bases at J, with 7 bases between the two ends. The CDR3 is 11 residues long. Germline CDR1 MDHEN, CDR2 SYDVKM. The CDR3, as DNA: TGTGCCAGCAGACTAGATGAGACCCAGTACTTC. Its translation is CASRLDETQYF.

The chain employs TRBV18 and TRBJ2-3; TRBD2 is a possible D gene (6 bases). The CDR3 has 14 residues. Germline V gives CDR1 KGHSH, CDR2 LQKENI. Trimming removed 3 bases at V and 5 bases at J, with 12 bases between. The CDR3 DNA sequence: TGTGCCAGCTCACCGGAGGGTTACGGAGATACGCAGTATTTT. This gives the protein CASSPEGYGDTQYF.

The V gene is TRBV7-9, the J gene TRBJ2-1; a possible D gene is TRBD1 (6 bases). V lost 7 bases, J lost 8 bases, and 21 bases lay in between. This CDR3 region has 15 residues. The V gene's germline CDR1 is SEHNR and CDR2 FQNEAQ (reference sequence). This CDR3 reads CASTNGQSGTYEQFF. The CDR3 region has the DNA TGTGCCAGCACCAACGGTCAGTCAGGGACATATGAGCAGTTCTTC.

This chain joins TRBV28 and TRBJ2-7, with 10 bases that match TRBD2. The junction had 3 bases not matched to a gene; V was cut back by 5 bases and J by 2 bases. Germline V gene sequence: CDR1 MDHEN, CDR2 SYDVKM. This CDR3 is built from 14 residues. The CDR3 DNA reads TGTGCCAGCAGTCGGACTAGCGGAACCTACGAGCAGTACTTC. As protein: CASSRTSGTYEQYF. Supplemented by reference TRBV28 and TRBJ2-7, the full variable domain reads DVKVTQSSRYLVKRTGEKVFLECVQDMDHENMFWYRQDPGLGLRLIYFSYDVKMKEKGDIPEGYSVSREKKERFSLILESASTNQTSMYLCASSRTSGTYEQYFGPGTRLTVT.

V usage is TRBV19 and J usage is TRBJ1-3; the match to TRBD1 covers 10 bases. The CDR3 has 16 amino acids. Germline V gene lookup returns CDR1 LNHDA and CDR2 SQIVND (reference sequence). The ends lost 5 bases at V and 2 bases at J; junction bases unmatched: 6. CDR3 residues: CASSFRTGGTGNTIYF. In DNA, the CDR3 is TGTGCCAGTAGTTTCCGGACAGGGGGAACTGGAAACACCATATATTTT.

A single count supports this clone. The J gene is TRBJ2-5, the V gene TRBV11-2; weak D call: TRBD2 (6 bases). The germline V gene has CDR1 SGHAT and CDR2 FQNNGV. This CDR3 comprises 15 residues. Trimming shortened V by 3 bases and J by 4 bases, and 15 bases separated the two germline ends. The CDR3 spells CASSFSLAEIETQYF. The DNA of the CDR3 is TGTGCCAGCAGCTTTTCTTTAGCGGAGATAGAGACCCAGTACTTC.

In nucleotides, the CDR3 is TGTGCCAGCAGCTACACGGGAGAAGAGACCCAGTACTTC. Amino acid sequence: CASSYTGEETQYF. The chain carries TRBV28 and TRBJ2-5, with D maybe TRBD2 (6 bases). CDR3 length: 13 residues. Germline CDR1 MDHEN, CDR2 SYDVKM. V was clipped by 6 bases and J by 3 bases, with 11 bases between them.